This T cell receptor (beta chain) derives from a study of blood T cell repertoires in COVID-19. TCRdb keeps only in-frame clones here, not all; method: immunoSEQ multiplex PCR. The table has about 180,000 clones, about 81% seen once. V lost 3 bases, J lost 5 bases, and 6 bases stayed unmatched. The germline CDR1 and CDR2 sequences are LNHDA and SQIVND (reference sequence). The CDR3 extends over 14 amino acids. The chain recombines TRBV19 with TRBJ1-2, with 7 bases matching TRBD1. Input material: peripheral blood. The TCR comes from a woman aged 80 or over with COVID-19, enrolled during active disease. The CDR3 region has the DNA TGTGCCAGTAGTATCGGACAGGTTGATTATGGCTACACCTTC. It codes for CASSIGQVDYGYTF.